The next 6 T cell receptor beta chains were all read from a single sample in a study of blood T cell repertoires in COVID-19. Some clones are missing from TCRdb's copy, which holds only in-frame ones; the method was immunoSEQ multiplex PCR. The sample contains 310,000 or so clones, approximately 86% of which appear only once. Sample: peripheral blood. The receptors come from a man between 65 and 79 years old with acute or convalescent COVID-19.

The gene calls are TRBV20-1 and TRBJ1-5; D remains ambiguous. The V end lost 3 bases, the J end lost 0 bases, and 21 bases lay between the germline ends. This CDR3 contains 18 residues. Germline CDR1 DFQATT, CDR2 SNEGSKA (reference sequence). CDR3 loop: CSASLPPGNLNSNQPQHF. The CDR3 coding sequence is TGCAGTGCTAGTCTTCCGCCGGGAAATTTAAATAGCAATCAGCCCCAGCATTTT.

This chain connects TRBV4-3 to TRBJ2-1; TRBD2 is a possible D gene (6 bases). With 6 bases removed from V and 8 bases from J, the gap between germline ends came to 17 bases. The CDR3 runs 14 residues. The germline V gene has CDR1 LGHNA and CDR2 YSLEER. The CDR3 DNA follows: TGCGCCAGCAGTACCGGGACTCATCCGGATGAGCAGTTCTTC. It translates to CASSTGTHPDEQFF.

The chain couples TRBV6-2 or TRBV6-3 to TRBJ2-3; 12 bases agree with TRBD2. J was trimmed by 4 bases and V by 0 bases; bases with no gene match: 2. The length of the CDR3 is 16 residues. Germline assignment: CDR1 MNHEY and CDR2 SVGEGT. The CDR3 spells CASSYSSSGGADTQYF. DNA of the CDR3: TGTGCCAGCAGTTACTCGTCTAGCGGGGGGGCAGATACGCAGTATTTT.

V usage is TRBV2 and J usage is TRBJ1-4, with 8 bases aligning to TRBD1. The CDR3 has 15 residues. V lost 6 bases to trimming and J lost 10 bases; unmatched junction nucleotides: 13. Germline values: CDR1 SNHLY, CDR2 FYNNEI. The CDR3 loop is CASSDDQGASGKLFF. The CDR3 coding sequence is TGTGCCAGCAGCGATGACCAGGGGGCCTCTGGAAAACTGTTTTTT. Full variable domain (rest looked up from reference TRBV2 and TRBJ1-4): EPEVTQTPSHQVTQMGQEVILRCVPISNHLYFYWYRQILGQKVEFLVSFYNNEISEKSEIFDDQFSVERPDGSNFTLKIRSTKLEDSAMYFCASSDDQGASGKLFFGSGTQLSVL.

The chain carries TRBV4-2 and TRBJ2-3; D might be TRBD2 (6 bases). The CDR3 runs to 16 residues. V lost 4 bases and J 5 bases, leaving 19 bases between the germline ends. Germline V gene sequence: CDR1 LGHNA, CDR2 YNFKEQ. The CDR3 region is CASSRDLKVTGDTQYF. In DNA, the CDR3 is TGTGCCAGCAGCCGGGACTTAAAGGTGACGGGAGATACGCAGTATTTT.

This clone was counted many times. The rearrangement links TRBV10-1 to TRBJ2-1; 7 bases are a match to TRBD1. Germline V lookup: CDR1 WNHNN, CDR2 SYGVQD (reference sequence). The CDR3 spans 15 residues. V shed 3 bases, J shed 2 bases, and the junction held 4 bases outside the gene matches. CDR3 residues: CASSEAQGAYNEQFF. The CDR3 DNA reads as TGCGCCAGCAGTGAAGCTCAGGGGGCCTACAATGAGCAGTTCTTC.